The 21 T cell receptor beta chains below come from one sample, sequenced in a study of blood T cells in healthy people across ages. It was with a sample-barcoded 5' primer and a J-beta primer mix that a second PCR of about 6 to 12 cycles was run. From the 5' RACE reads, TCRdb called clonotypes with MiXCR, one entry per CDR3 protein. The table includes 1,800,000 or so distinct CDR3 sequences, 30% to 40% detected once. Sequencing used blood. These receptors were taken from a human donor in good health.

This clonotype has more than one count but fewer than ten. This chain links TRBV5-1 with TRBJ1-2; D perhaps matches TRBD1 (5 bases). Germline CDR1 SGHRS, CDR2 YFSETQ. The CDR3 is made up of 14 amino acids. Deletions cut 3 bases from V and 8 bases from J, with 17 bases between. Here the CDR3 reads CASSSQGGEAGYTF. DNA of the CDR3: TGCGCCAGCAGCTCTCAGGGCGGCGAAGCCGGCTACACCTTC.

The chain carries TRBV6-5 and TRBJ1-1; the D gene is possibly TRBD1 (6 bases). Germline V gives CDR1 MNHEY, CDR2 SVGAGI. The V gene lost 6 bases and the J gene lost 0 bases, with 11 bases spanning the gap. The CDR3 spans 14 residues. CDR3 in DNA: TGTGCCAGCAGCTACAGGGCCGTGAACACTGAAGCTTTCTTT. Protein sequence: CASSYRAVNTEAFF.

The gene calls are TRBV7-9 and TRBJ2-5; D gene ambiguous. The germline V gene has CDR1 SEHNR and CDR2 FQNEAQ (reference sequence). V lost 7 bases and J 2 bases, leaving 20 bases between the germline ends. The CDR3 runs to 16 residues. CDR3 DNA: TGTGCCAGCACCTCAGACCCGGGCAGAACTCAAGAGACCCAGTACTTC. This translates into CASTSDPGRTQETQYF. Variable domain in full (rest from reference TRBV7-9 and TRBJ2-5): DTGVSQNPRHKITKRGQNVTFRCDPISEHNRLYWYRQTLGQGPEFLTYFQNEAQLEKSRLLSDRFSAERPKGSFSTLEIQRTEQGDSAMYLCASTSDPGRTQETQYFGPGTRLLVL.

V is TRBV6-1 and J is TRBJ2-7, with D uncertain. Germline-derived CDR1 and CDR2 are MNHNS and SASEGT. Trimming removed 4 bases at V and 3 bases at J, with 10 bases between. The CDR3 runs 13 residues. In DNA, the CDR3 is TGTGCCAGCAGTGGAACCATGGACTACGAGCAGTACTTC. This encodes CASSGTMDYEQYF.

The genes are TRBV29-1 and TRBJ2-5; the D gene could be TRBD1 or TRBD2 (5 bases each). Germline V gives CDR1 SQVTM, CDR2 ANQGSEA. V was cut by 4 bases and J by 3 bases, with 9 bases left in between. The CDR3 is 12 residues long. The CDR3, as DNA: TGCAGCGTTGGGGGGTATGAAGAGACCCAGTACTTC. It encodes CSVGGYEETQYF. The whole variable domain, filled in from reference TRBV29-1 and TRBJ2-5, reads SAVISQKPSRDICQRGTSLTIQCQVDSQVTMMFWYRQQPGQSLTLIATANQGSEATYESGFVIDKFPISRPNLTFSTLTVSNMSPEDSSIYLCSVGGYEETQYFGPGTRLLVL.

This clonotype came up once. In DNA form, the CDR3 reads TGTGCCAGCAGTTACTCTTCCCGGACTGAAGCTTTCTTT. Amino acid sequence: CASSYSSRTEAFF. The chain recombines TRBV6-2 or TRBV6-3 with TRBJ1-1; D gene uncertain. The CDR3 has 13 amino acids. CDR1 MNHEY and CDR2 SVGEGT come from the germline V gene. Trimming took off 0 bases at V and 5 bases at J, with 7 bases between the two ends.

The sample holds a few counts of this clonotype. The CDR3 loop is CASSGPQGYTF. The CDR3 bases are TGTGCCAGCAGCGGGCCTCAGGGCTACACCTTC. The chain recombines TRBV9 with TRBJ1-2; D gene ambiguous. Trimming took off 3 bases at V and 8 bases at J, with 8 bases between the two ends. The CDR3 sequence is 11 residues long. From germline, CDR1 is SGDLS and CDR2 YYNGEE.

The chain joins TRBV7-9 to TRBJ1-6, with D uncertain. Germline loops: CDR1 SEHNR, CDR2 FQNEAQ (reference sequence). The CDR3 is made up of 14 amino acids. The V end lost 3 bases, the J end lost 10 bases, and 13 bases lay between the germline ends. The CDR3 sequence is CASSFGQAASPLHF. DNA for the CDR3: TGTGCCAGCAGCTTCGGGCAGGCCGCCTCACCCCTCCACTTT.

The rearrangement uses TRBV12-3 or TRBV12-4 and TRBJ1-2; D not resolved. The length of the CDR3 is 14 residues. Trimming pared 0 bases from V and 8 bases from J, leaving 13 bases between. In nucleotides, the CDR3 is TGTGCCAGCAGTTTAGCGGTGGGGAGAAAAGGCTACACCTTC. This codes for CASSLAVGRKGYTF.

The chain has TRBV4-1 and TRBJ2-5; 9 bases agree with TRBD1. CDR3 length: 17 residues. V lost 1 base to trimming and J lost 4 bases; unmatched junction nucleotides: 10. Germline CDR1 reads MGHRA; CDR2 reads YSYEKL. The CDR3 sequence: CASSQVGRLGQGETQYF. The CDR3 coding sequence is TGCGCCAGCAGCCAAGTCGGCAGGCTGGGACAGGGAGAGACCCAGTACTTC.

The CDR3 reads CASSYEGTSGGALFSYNEQFF. CDR3 DNA sequence: TGTGCCAGCAGCTACGAAGGGACTAGCGGGGGGGCCTTATTCTCCTACAATGAGCAGTTCTTC. This rearrangement joins TRBV11-2 to TRBJ2-1; 16 nucleotides match TRBD2. V lost 4 bases and J lost 0; bases outside the gene matches: 12. Germline-derived CDR1 and CDR2 are SGHAT and FQNNGV. This CDR3 has 21 residues.

The rearrangement uses TRBV30 and TRBJ1-1; 9 bases match TRBD1. CDR3 length: 12 amino acids. With V trimmed by 1 base and J by 11 bases, 5 bases remained unmatched. Germline lookup yields CDR1 GTSNPN and CDR2 SVGIG (reference sequence). The DNA for the CDR3 is TGTGCCTGGAGTGGGGACAGGGTGGGTGCTTTCTTT. Protein product: CAWSGDRVGAFF.

In its sample, this clonotype was seen a few times. This chain joins TRBV7-2 and TRBJ2-7, with 8 bases identical to TRBD1. This CDR3 contains 14 residues. CDR1 is SGHTA, CDR2 FQGNSA, per germline. V lost 5 bases to trimming and J lost 5 bases; unmatched junction nucleotides: 8. The CDR3 region is CASSPDRAFDEQYF. The CDR3 nucleotides read TGTGCCAGCAGCCCGGACAGGGCGTTTGACGAGCAGTACTTC.

V gene TRBV6-1 combines with J gene TRBJ2-2; D is possibly TRBD1 (7 bases). V gave up 6 bases and J gave up 8 bases, with 16 bases separating them. The CDR3 runs to 14 residues. Germline CDR1 is MNHNS and CDR2 is SASEGT. CDR3 coding DNA: TGTGCCAGCAGACTTCAGGGGGGTTCTGGGGAGCTGTTTTTT. Translated: CASRLQGGSGELFF.

This clonotype was observed once. The chain links TRBV6-6 to TRBJ2-6, with a tentative D call TRBD2 (5 bases). The CDR3 sequence is 11 residues long. Trimming took 11 bases from V and 4 from J, leaving 6 bases between them. Germline values: CDR1 MNHNY, CDR2 SVGAGI (reference sequence). The CDR3 protein is CAAGGANVLTF. For the CDR3, the DNA is TGTGCCGCGGGCGGGGCCAACGTCCTGACTTTC.

There are a few counts of this clonotype. At one boundary the junction diverges from the germline segment, which might be a read error. The J gene is TRBJ1-2, the V gene TRBV4-3, with unresolved D. Germline V lookup: CDR1 LGHNA, CDR2 YSLEER. The CDR3 extends over 15 amino acids. CDR3 sequence reads: CASSQELRVSYGCTF. As DNA, the CDR3 is TGCGCCAGCAGCCAAGAGTTGCGAGTTTCCTATGGCTGCACCTTC.

V gene TRBV19 combines with J gene TRBJ1-4; 8 bases fit TRBD1. With 5 bases clipped from V and 6 bases from J, the junction kept 5 bases outside the gene matches. The CDR3 is made up of 14 amino acids. Germline assignment: CDR1 LNHDA and CDR2 SQIVND (reference sequence). CDR3 nucleotides: TGTGCCAGTAGTCAGACAGGGGAGGATGAAAAACTGTTTTTT. It codes for CASSQTGEDEKLFF.

The chain recombines TRBV29-1 with TRBJ2-4; 9 positions match TRBD1. V trimming: 5 bases; J trimming: 4 bases; junction bases outside the gene matches: 6. Per the germline V gene, CDR1 is SQVTM and CDR2 is ANQGSEA. CDR3 size: 14 residues. In DNA form, the CDR3 reads TGCAGCGTTTGGACAGGGGCGGAAAAAAACATTCAGTACTTC. Its protein is CSVWTGAEKNIQYF. The full variable domain, its missing parts supplied by reference TRBV29-1 and TRBJ2-4, is SAVISQKPSRDICQRGTSLTIQCQVDSQVTMMFWYRQQPGQSLTLIATANQGSEATYESGFVIDKFPISRPNLTFSTLTVSNMSPEDSSIYLCSVWTGAEKNIQYFGAGTRLSVL.

This chain links TRBV7-4 with TRBJ2-7; D gene ambiguous. Trimming stripped 3 bases from V and 5 bases from J, with 11 bases between. The CDR3 contains 13 residues. Per germline, CDR1 SGHVT and CDR2 SQSDAQ. The DNA of the CDR3 is TGTGCCAGCAGCTTTTGGTGGTTCCACGAGCAGTACTTC. Protein sequence: CASSFWWFHEQYF.

There are a few counts of this clonotype. The chain recombines TRBV7-9 with TRBJ1-1, with a possible D match to TRBD1 (5 bases). V dropped 2 bases and J dropped 7 bases, with 8 bases sitting between them. The CDR3 has 12 amino acids. The germline V gene has CDR1 SEHNR and CDR2 FQNEAQ (reference sequence). CDR3 nucleotides: TGTGCCAGCAGCTTATTCCAGGGTGAAGCTTTCTTT. As protein: CASSLFQGEAFF. Using reference TRBV7-9 and TRBJ1-1 for the parts outside the CDR3, the full variable domain is DTGVSQNPRHKITKRGQNVTFRCDPISEHNRLYWYRQTLGQGPEFLTYFQNEAQLEKSRLLSDRFSAERPKGSFSTLEIQRTEQGDSAMYLCASSLFQGEAFFGQGTRLTVV.

About this clonotype: The junction does not match germline at one end; this may be a read error. CDR3 in DNA: TGTACCAGCAGTCCAAGACAGGGTTTCTACGAGCAGTACTTC. This codes for CTSSPRQGFYEQYF. The J gene is TRBJ2-7, the V gene TRBV12-3 or TRBV12-4; TRBD1 agrees at 7 bases. The CDR3 is 14 amino acids.